This TCR beta chain was observed in a study of somatic mutations in cytotoxic T cells in rheumatoid arthritis. The investigators isolated CD4+ and CD8+ cells by positive magnetic bead selection and checked their purity by flow cytometry. Trimming took 4 bases from V and 4 from J, leaving 4 bases between them. The CDR3 extends over 12 amino acids. Germline V gives CDR1 SGHAT, CDR2 FQNNGV. Regarding the study as a whole: No age-related increase in CD8+ clonality was seen in healthy controls, but one was seen in rheumatoid arthritis patients. Comparison of CD8+ T-cell clonality between rheumatoid arthritis patients and age-matched healthy controls yielded no significant difference.

Sequenced by immunoSEQ multiplex PCR; TCRdb stores in-frame clones only, minus some. Of roughly 7,700 clones listed, under 80% are singletons. As for this clone: Its antigen is undetermined.

The sequencing sample was made of CD8+ T cells sorted from blood. This chain connects TRBV11-2 to TRBJ2-2; D remains ambiguous. This TCR came from an adult with rheumatoid arthritis. CDR3 sequence reads: CASSSPTGELFF. The CDR3 coding sequence is TGTGCCAGCAGCTCCCCCACCGGGGAGCTGTTTTTT.